This T cell receptor (beta chain) was captured in a study of cytomegalovirus exposure and HLA in healthy donors. Both 60 Vbeta primers and 13 Jbeta primers went into the PCR. Repertoires were generated with immunoSEQ multiplex PCR, while TCRdb's copy carries only in-frame clones and drops some. Of about 100,000 clones in the sample, approximately 77% were seen once. This clone was recorded only once. Its antigen is not known. Study conclusions and caveats: Investigators reported 150 to 200 TCR beta chains as tied to cytomegalovirus.

The TCR originated in a male donor in good health and CMV-seropositive. Sequenced sample: PBMCs.

The CDR3, as DNA: TGTGCCAGTAGTATGATTCGAGGGAGTGAGCAGTACTTC. Encoded protein: CASSMIRGSEQYF. The genes are TRBV19 and TRBJ2-7, with D tentatively TRBD2 (5 bases). CDR1 is LNHDA, CDR2 SQIVND, per germline (reference sequence). The CDR3 totals 13 residues. V gave up 3 bases and J gave up 7 bases, with 13 bases separating them.